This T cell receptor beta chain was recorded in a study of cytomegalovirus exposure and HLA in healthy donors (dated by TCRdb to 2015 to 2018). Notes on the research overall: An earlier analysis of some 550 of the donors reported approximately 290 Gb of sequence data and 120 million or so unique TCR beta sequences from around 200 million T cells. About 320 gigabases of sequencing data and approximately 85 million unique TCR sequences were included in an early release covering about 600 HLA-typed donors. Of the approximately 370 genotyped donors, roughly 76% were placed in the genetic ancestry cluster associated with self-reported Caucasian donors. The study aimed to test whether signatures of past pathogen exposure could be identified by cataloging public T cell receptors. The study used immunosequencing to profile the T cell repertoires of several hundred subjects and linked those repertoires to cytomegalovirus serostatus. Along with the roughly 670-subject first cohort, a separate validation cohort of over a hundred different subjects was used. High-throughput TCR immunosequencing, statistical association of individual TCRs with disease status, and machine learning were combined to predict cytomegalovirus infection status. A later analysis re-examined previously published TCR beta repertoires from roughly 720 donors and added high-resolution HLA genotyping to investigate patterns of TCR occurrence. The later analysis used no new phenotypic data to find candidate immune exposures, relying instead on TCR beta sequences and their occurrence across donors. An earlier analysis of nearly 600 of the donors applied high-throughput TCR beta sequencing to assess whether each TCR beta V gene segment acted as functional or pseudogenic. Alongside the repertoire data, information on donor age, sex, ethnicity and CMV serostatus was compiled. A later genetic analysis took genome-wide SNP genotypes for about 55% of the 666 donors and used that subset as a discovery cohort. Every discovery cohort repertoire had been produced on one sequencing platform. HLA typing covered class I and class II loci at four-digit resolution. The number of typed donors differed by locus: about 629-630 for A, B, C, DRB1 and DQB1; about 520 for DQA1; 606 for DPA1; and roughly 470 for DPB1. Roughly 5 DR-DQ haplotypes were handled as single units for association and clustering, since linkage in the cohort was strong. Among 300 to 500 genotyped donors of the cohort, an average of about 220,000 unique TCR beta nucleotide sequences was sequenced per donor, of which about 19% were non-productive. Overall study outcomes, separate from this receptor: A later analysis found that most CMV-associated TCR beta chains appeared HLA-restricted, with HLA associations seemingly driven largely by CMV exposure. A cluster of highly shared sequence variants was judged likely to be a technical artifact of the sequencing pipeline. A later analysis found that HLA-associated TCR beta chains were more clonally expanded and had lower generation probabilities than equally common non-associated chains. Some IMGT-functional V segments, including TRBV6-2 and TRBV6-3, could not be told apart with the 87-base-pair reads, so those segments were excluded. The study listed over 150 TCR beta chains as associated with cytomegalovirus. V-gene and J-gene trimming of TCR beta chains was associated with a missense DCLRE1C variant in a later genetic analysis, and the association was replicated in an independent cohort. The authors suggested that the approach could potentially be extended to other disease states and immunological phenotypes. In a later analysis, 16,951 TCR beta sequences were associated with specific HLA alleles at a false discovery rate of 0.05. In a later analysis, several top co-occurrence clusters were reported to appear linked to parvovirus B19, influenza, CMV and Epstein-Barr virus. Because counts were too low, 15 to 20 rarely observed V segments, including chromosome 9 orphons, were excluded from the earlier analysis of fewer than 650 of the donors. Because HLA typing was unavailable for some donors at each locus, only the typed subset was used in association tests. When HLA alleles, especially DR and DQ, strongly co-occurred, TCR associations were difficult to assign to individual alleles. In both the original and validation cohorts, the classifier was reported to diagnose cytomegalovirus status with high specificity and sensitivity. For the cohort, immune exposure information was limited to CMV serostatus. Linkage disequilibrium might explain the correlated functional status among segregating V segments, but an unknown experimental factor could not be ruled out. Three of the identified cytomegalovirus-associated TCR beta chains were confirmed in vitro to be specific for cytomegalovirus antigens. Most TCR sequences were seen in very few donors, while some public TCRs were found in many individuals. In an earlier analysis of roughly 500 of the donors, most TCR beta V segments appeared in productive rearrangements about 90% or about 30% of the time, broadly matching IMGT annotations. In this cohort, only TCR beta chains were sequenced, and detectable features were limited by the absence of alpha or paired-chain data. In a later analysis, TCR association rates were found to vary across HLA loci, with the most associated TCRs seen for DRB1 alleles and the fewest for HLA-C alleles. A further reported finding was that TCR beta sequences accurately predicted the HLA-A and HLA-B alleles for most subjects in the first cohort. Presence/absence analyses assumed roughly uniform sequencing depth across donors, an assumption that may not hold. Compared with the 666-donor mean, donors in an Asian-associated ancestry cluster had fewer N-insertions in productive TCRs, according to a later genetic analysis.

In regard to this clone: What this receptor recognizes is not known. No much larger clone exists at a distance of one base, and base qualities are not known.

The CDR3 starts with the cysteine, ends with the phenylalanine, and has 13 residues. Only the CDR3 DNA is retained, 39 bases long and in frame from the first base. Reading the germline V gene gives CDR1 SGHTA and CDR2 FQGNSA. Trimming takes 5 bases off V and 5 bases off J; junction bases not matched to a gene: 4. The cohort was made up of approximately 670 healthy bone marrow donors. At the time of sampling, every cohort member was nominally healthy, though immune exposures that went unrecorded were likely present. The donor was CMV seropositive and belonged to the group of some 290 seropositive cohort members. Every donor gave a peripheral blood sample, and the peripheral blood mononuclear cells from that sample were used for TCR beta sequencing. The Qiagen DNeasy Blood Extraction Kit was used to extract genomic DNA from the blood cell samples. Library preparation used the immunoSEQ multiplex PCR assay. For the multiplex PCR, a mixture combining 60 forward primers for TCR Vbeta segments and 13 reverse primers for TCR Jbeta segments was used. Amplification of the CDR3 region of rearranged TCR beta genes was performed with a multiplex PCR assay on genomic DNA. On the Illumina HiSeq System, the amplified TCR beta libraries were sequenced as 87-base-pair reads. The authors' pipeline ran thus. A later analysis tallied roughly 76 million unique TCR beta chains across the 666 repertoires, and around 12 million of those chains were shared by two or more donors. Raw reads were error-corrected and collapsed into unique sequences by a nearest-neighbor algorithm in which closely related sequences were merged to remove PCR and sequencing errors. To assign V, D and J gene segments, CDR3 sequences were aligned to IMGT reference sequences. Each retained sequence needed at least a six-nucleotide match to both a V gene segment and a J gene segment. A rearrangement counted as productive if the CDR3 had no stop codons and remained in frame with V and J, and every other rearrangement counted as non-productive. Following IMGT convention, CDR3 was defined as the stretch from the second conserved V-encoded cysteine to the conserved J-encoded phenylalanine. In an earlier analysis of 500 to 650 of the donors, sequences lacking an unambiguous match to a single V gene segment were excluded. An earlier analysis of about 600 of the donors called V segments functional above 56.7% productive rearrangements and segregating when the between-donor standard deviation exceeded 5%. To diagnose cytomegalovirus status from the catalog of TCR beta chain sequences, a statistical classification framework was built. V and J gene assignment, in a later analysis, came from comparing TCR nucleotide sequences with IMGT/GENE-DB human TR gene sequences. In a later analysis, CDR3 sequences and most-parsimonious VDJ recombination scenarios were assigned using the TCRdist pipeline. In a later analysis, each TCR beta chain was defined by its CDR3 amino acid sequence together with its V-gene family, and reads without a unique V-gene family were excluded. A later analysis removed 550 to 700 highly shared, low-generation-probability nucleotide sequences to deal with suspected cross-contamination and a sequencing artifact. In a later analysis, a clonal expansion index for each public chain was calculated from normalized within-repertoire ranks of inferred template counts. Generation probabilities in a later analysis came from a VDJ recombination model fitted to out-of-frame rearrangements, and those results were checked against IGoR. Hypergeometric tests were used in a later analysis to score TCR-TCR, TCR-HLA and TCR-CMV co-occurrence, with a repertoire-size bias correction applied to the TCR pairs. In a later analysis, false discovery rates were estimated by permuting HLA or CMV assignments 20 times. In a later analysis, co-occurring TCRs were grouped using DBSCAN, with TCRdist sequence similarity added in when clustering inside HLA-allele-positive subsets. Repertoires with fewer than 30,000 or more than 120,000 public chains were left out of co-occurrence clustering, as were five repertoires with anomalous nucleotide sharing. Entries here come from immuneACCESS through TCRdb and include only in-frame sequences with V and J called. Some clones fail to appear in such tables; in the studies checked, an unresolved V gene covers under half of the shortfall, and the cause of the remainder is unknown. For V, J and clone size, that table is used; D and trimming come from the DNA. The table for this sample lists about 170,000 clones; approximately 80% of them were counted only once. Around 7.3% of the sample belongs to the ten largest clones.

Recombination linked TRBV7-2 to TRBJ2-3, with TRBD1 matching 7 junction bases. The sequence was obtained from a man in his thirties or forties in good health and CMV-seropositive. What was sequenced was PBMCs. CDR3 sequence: CASSRQGRDTQYF. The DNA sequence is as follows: TGTGCCAGCAGCAGACAGGGCAGAGATACGCAGTATTTT.